A single T cell receptor beta chain is shown here with its context. V lost 5 bases and J lost 6, with 14 bases in between. The V gene's germline CDR1 is SGHTA and CDR2 FQGNSA. The CDR3 runs to 13 residues. The record originates from a study of blood T cell repertoires in COVID-19. Study processing details: Amplifying reference gene primers gave estimates of nucleated cell counts. Clones were read by immunoSEQ multiplex PCR, and TCRdb kept only the in-frame ones, dropping some. Clone size and the V and J calls come from that table; the DNA yielded D and trimming. In the table there are some 56,000 clones, around 80% of which are singletons.

The chain uses TRBV7-2 and TRBJ2-7; D not resolved. The origin of this receptor is a woman of 80 years or more with acute or convalescent COVID-19. Material for sequencing was peripheral blood. This chain's CDR3 is CASSLPTTFEQYF. CDR3 sequence (DNA): TGTGCCAGCAGCCTCCCAACTACCTTCGAGCAGTACTTC.